Following are 25 T cell receptor beta chains from one sample sequenced in a study of T-cell memory formation after mild COVID-19. One entry per CDR3 protein results from TCRdb running MiXCR on the 5' RACE reads. This sample has 150,000 to 200,000 distinct CDR3 sequences; more than 9% occur once, and the top ten carry about 3.5%. The specimen was PBMCs or a T cell subset sorted from them (not recorded which). All receptors derive from a man younger than 35 who had mild COVID-19 (a few samples of this study predate the infection). Cell type and time point are not known.

In the case of this clonotype: This may be a read error, as it is one base from a much larger clone. The chain has TRBV6-5 and TRBJ1-1; D might be TRBD1 (6 bases). The CDR3 runs 13 residues. The V end was cut by 6 bases, the J end by 0 bases, with 8 bases between. CDR1 and CDR2 (germline): MNHEY, SVGAGI. The DNA of the CDR3 is TGTGCCAGCAGCCACAGGGTGAACACTGAAGCTTTCTTT. This encodes CASSHRVNTEAFF.

The table lists this clonotype with a few counts. This chain connects TRBV5-1 to TRBJ1-2; possible D gene TRBD1, 5 bases. With 5 bases removed from V and 6 bases from J, the gap between germline ends came to 14 bases. Germline V lookup: CDR1 SGHRS, CDR2 YFSETQ. This CDR3 is built from 13 residues. The CDR3 DNA follows: TGCGCCAGCAGTTTCGGAGTAGGGGATGGCTACACCTTC. It specifies CASSFGVGDGYTF. The variable domain in full, completed from reference TRBV5-1 and TRBJ1-2, reads KAGVTQTPRYLIKTRGQQVTLSCSPISGHRSVSWYQQTPGQGLQFLFEYFSETQRNKGNFPGRFSGRQFSNSRSEMNVSTLELGDSALYLCASSFGVGDGYTFGSGTRLTVV.

The V call is TRBV2, the J call TRBJ2-5; 12 bases fit TRBD2. V was pared by 7 bases and J by 5 bases, with 5 bases of the junction left unmatched. Germline assignment: CDR1 SNHLY and CDR2 FYNNEI. The CDR3 contains 14 residues. As DNA, the CDR3 is TGTGCCAGCACCGGGACTAGCGGGCGGGAGACCCAGTACTTC. Translated, it gives CASTGTSGRETQYF.

Regarding this clonotype: Sequence at one end of the junction differs from germline and may be a read error. The chain links TRBV27 to TRBJ2-7; 7 bases map to TRBD1. Germline CDR1 reads MNHEY; CDR2 reads SMNVEV (reference sequence). This CDR3 has 16 amino acids. DNA of the CDR3: TGTGCCAGCAGTCCGGATTCCGACAGGGTGTCCTCCGAGCAGTACTTC. Residues: CASSPDSDRVSSEQYF.

This clonotype appeared a few times. This rearrangement joins TRBV5-1 to TRBJ1-2, with D perhaps TRBD1 (6 bases). V lost 4 bases to trimming and J lost 0 bases, with 19 bases between them. Germline V gene lookup returns CDR1 SGHRS and CDR2 YFSETQ. The CDR3 spans 17 residues. The CDR3 protein is CASSASSGTPANYGYTF. The CDR3 DNA is TGCGCCAGCAGCGCAAGTTCCGGGACACCCGCTAACTATGGCTACACCTTC.

This clonotype was detected only once. The chain combines TRBV6-5 with TRBJ1-5, with TRBD1 as a possible D gene (6 bases). V was pared by 8 bases and J by 0 bases, with 17 bases between. CDR1 and CDR2 from the germline V gene are MNHEY and SVGAGI. The CDR3 has 16 amino acids. The CDR3 DNA reads TGTGCCAGCGGTCGGTGGGGGCATGATAGCAATCAGCCCCAGCATTTT. It yields the protein CASGRWGHDSNQPQHF.

In the case of this clonotype: A much larger clone lies one base from this, so it may be a read error. V usage is TRBV5-1 and J usage is TRBJ2-3, with D possibly matching TRBD1 (6 bases). The germline V gene has CDR1 SGHRS and CDR2 YFSETQ. This CDR3 has 12 residues. The CDR3 reads CASSSQGDPQYF. CDR3 DNA: TGCGCCAGCAGCTCACAGGGAGATCCGCAGTATTTT.

The chain links TRBV20-1 to TRBJ1-1; D unresolved. Looked up from germline, CDR1 is DFQATT and CDR2 is SNEGSKA (reference sequence). The CDR3 covers 13 residues. The V end lost 1 base, the J end lost 8 bases, and 14 bases lay between the germline ends. CDR3 amino acids: CSARGGSPTEAFF. CDR3 bases: TGCAGTGCTAGAGGCGGCAGTCCAACCGAAGCTTTCTTT.

The chain uses TRBV10-3 and TRBJ2-7; weak D call: TRBD2 (6 bases). CDR3 size: 14 residues. The V and J ends lost 10 bases and 2 bases respectively, with 18 bases between them. Looked up from germline, CDR1 is ENHRY and CDR2 is SYGVKD. CDR3 sequence reads: CATGWAGIPYEQYF. The CDR3 region has the DNA TGTGCCACCGGGTGGGCGGGAATACCCTACGAGCAGTACTTC.

This clonotype appeared a few times. This chain links TRBV11-2 with TRBJ1-2; D is perhaps TRBD1 (6 bases). Per the germline V gene, CDR1 is SGHAT and CDR2 is FQNNGV. CDR3 length: 17 residues. V shed 3 bases and J shed 8 bases, with 25 bases lying between them. CDR3 loop: CASSFASLDSRRQGYTF. The CDR3 bases are TGTGCCAGCAGCTTCGCTTCCCTGGACAGTAGGAGACAAGGCTACACCTTC. Supplemented by reference TRBV11-2 and TRBJ1-2, the full variable domain reads EAGVAQSPRYKIIEKRQSVAFWCNPISGHATLYWYQQILGQGPKLLIQFQNNGVVDDSQLPKDRFSAERLKGVDSTLKIQPAKLEDSAVYLCASSFASLDSRRQGYTFGSGTRLTVV.

This clonotype has only a few counts. The chain combines TRBV28 with TRBJ1-2; possibly TRBD1 for D (5 bases). V dropped 1 base and J dropped 2 bases, with 8 bases sitting between them. This CDR3 is 14 amino acids long. The germline V gene encodes CDR1 MDHEN and CDR2 SYDVKM. The DNA of the CDR3 is TGTGCCAGCAGTTTATTCAACAGGAACTATGGCTACACCTTC. It is translated as CASSLFNRNYGYTF.

The sample holds many counts of this clonotype. V usage is TRBV12-3 or TRBV12-4 and J usage is TRBJ1-5; 7 bases line up with TRBD1. V dropped 5 bases and J dropped 4; count of bases not matched to a gene: 2. CDR3 length equals 13 residues. CDR3 nucleotide sequence: TGTGCCAGCAGTCCACAGGGGAATCAGCCCCAGCATTTT. Protein product: CASSPQGNQPQHF.

This clonotype was found a few times. This CDR3 is CASSLGDRAVDTQYF. The DNA for the CDR3 is TGTGCCAGCAGCTTAGGGGACAGGGCTGTAGATACGCAGTATTTT. The chain is built from TRBV11-3 and TRBJ2-3; TRBD1 aligns across 9 bases. The CDR3 contains 15 residues. J was trimmed by 5 bases and V by 1 base; bases with no gene match: 4. CDR1 and CDR2 (germline): SGHNT, YENEEA.

In this sample, this clonotype turned up a few times. The rearrangement uses TRBV29-1 and TRBJ1-6, with a possible D match to TRBD1 (6 bases). Germline V CDR1 and CDR2: SQVTM, ANQGSEA. V was cut by 6 bases and J by 5 bases, with 11 bases left in between. This CDR3 region has 13 residues. The CDR3 coding sequence is TGCAGCGTCTCCCGGGACAATAATTCACCCCTCCACTTT. It yields the protein CSVSRDNNSPLHF.

CDR3 in DNA: TGTGCCAGCTCACCACGTACAGGCCCAGATACGCAGTATTTT. Translated, it gives CASSPRTGPDTQYF. V and J are TRBV18 and TRBJ2-3; a possible D gene is TRBD1 (5 bases). The CDR3 has 14 amino acids. V was pared by 1 base and J by 4 bases, with 9 bases between. The germline V gene encodes CDR1 KGHSH and CDR2 LQKENI.

The table lists this clonotype with a few counts. This rearrangement joins TRBV20-1 to TRBJ2-2; D ambiguous. This CDR3 is built from 13 residues. The V gene's germline CDR1 is DFQATT and CDR2 SNEGSKA (reference sequence). Deletions cut 3 bases from V and 5 bases from J, with 10 bases between. The CDR3 is CSASRAATGELFF. The CDR3 DNA reads as TGCAGTGCTAGTAGGGCAGCGACCGGGGAGCTGTTTTTT.

The J gene is TRBJ1-6, the V gene TRBV7-3; perhaps TRBD1 as D (6 bases). Deletions cut 6 bases from V and 6 bases from J, with 15 bases between. CDR3 length: 15 amino acids. Looked up from germline, CDR1 is SGHTA and CDR2 is FQGTGA. CDR3 bases: TGTGCCAGCAGTTCGACAGGCTGGGGTAATTCACCCCTCCACTTT. Its protein is CASSSTGWGNSPLHF.

The rearrangement uses TRBV5-1 and TRBJ2-5; 8 positions agree with TRBD1. The V segment lost 0 bases and the J segment 5 bases; nucleotides outside the gene matches: 9. The CDR3 consists of 16 residues. In germline, CDR1 is SGHRS, CDR2 YFSETQ. The CDR3 DNA reads as TGCGCCAGCAGCTTGGGGCAGGGGGCCGGACTGGAGACCCAGTACTTC. Residues: CASSLGQGAGLETQYF.

In its sample, this clonotype was seen many times. The CDR3 sequence: CASSLEQPGSPLHF. The CDR3 nucleotides read TGCGCCAGCAGCTTGGAACAGCCCGGATCACCCCTCCACTTT. The chain is built from TRBV5-1 and TRBJ1-6; D is ambiguous. The germline V gene has CDR1 SGHRS and CDR2 YFSETQ. This CDR3 spans 14 amino acids. Between the trimmed V and J ends, which lost 0 bases and 10 bases, there was a span of 11 bases. The variable domain in full, with the rest retrieved from reference TRBV5-1 and TRBJ1-6, is KAGVTQTPRYLIKTRGQQVTLSCSPISGHRSVSWYQQTPGQGLQFLFEYFSETQRNKGNFPGRFSGRQFSNSRSEMNVSTLELGDSALYLCASSLEQPGSPLHFGNGTRLTVT.

This clonotype was seen many times. The chain has TRBV5-1 and TRBJ2-7; tentatively, D is TRBD2 (5 bases). The germline V gene has CDR1 SGHRS and CDR2 YFSETQ. V lost 0 bases and J lost 2, with 6 bases in between. This CDR3 contains 13 residues. The CDR3 nucleotides read TGCGCCAGCAGCTTGGACGGGGCCTACGAGCAGTACTTC. Residues: CASSLDGAYEQYF.

This chain joins TRBV10-3 and TRBJ2-7, with 8 bases fitting TRBD1. Per germline, CDR1 ENHRY and CDR2 SYGVKD. The CDR3 sequence is 13 residues long. V shed 4 bases and J 6 bases; nucleotides not matched to a gene: 5. Here the CDR3 DNA reads TGTGCCATCAGTGGCTTCGACAGGGGCGAGCAGTACGTC. Translation: CAISGFDRGEQYV.

This clonotype was observed at least ten times. The chain has TRBV10-3 and TRBJ1-6; D is ambiguous. The CDR3 extends over 16 amino acids. Germline values: CDR1 ENHRY, CDR2 SYGVKD. V was trimmed by 0 bases and J by 0 bases, leaving 6 bases between them. The CDR3 DNA is TGTGCCATCAGTGAGTCGGTAGACTCCTATAATTCACCCCTCCACTTT. This codes for CAISESVDSYNSPLHF.

This chain connects TRBV6-5 to TRBJ2-3; 8 bases match TRBD1. CDR3 length equals 15 residues. V lost 5 bases and J lost 2; bases outside the gene matches: 6. Germline CDR1 and CDR2: MNHEY and SVGAGI. CDR3 sequence reads: CASSLQGVHTDTQYF. CDR3 DNA sequence: TGTGCCAGCAGTCTACAGGGGGTCCACACAGATACGCAGTATTTT.

The chain joins TRBV30 to TRBJ2-5; the D call may be TRBD1 or TRBD2 (5 bases each). Germline assignment: CDR1 GTSNPN and CDR2 SVGIG (reference sequence). The CDR3 covers 13 residues. Trimming removed 7 bases from V and 5 bases from J, with 17 bases in between. In nucleotides, the CDR3 is TGTGCCTCCAAAACCGGGACGCGGGAGACCCAGTACTTC. It encodes CASKTGTRETQYF.

This clonotype was counted ten times or more. The chain has TRBV5-1 and TRBJ1-2, with D tentatively TRBD1 (5 bases). V lost 1 base and J 5 bases, leaving 9 bases between the germline ends. The CDR3 is made up of 13 amino acids. Per the germline V gene, CDR1 is SGHRS and CDR2 is YFSETQ. The CDR3 protein is CASSLKTGYGYTF. As DNA, the CDR3 is TGCGCCAGCAGCTTGAAAACAGGATATGGCTACACCTTC. The full variable domain, its missing parts supplied by reference TRBV5-1 and TRBJ1-2, is KAGVTQTPRYLIKTRGQQVTLSCSPISGHRSVSWYQQTPGQGLQFLFEYFSETQRNKGNFPGRFSGRQFSNSRSEMNVSTLELGDSALYLCASSLKTGYGYTFGSGTRLTVV.